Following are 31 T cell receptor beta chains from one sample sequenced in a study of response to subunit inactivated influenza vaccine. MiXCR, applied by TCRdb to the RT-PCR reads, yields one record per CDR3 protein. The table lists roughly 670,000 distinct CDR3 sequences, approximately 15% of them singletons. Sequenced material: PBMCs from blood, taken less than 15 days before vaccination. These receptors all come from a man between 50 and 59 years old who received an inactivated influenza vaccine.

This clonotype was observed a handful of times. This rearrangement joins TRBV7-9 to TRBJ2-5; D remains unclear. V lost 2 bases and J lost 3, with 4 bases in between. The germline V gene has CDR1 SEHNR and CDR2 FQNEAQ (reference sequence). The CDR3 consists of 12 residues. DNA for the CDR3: TGTGCCAGCAGCTTAACCGAAGAGACCCAGTACTTC. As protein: CASSLTEETQYF.

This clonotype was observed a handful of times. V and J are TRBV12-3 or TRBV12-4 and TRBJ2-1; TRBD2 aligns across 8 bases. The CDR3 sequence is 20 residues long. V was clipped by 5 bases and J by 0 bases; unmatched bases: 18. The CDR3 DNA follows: TGTGCCAGCAGTCCCCTCCTAGTCTGCGGGGGGCGAACCTCCTACAATGAGCAGTTCTTC. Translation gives CASSPLLVCGGRTSYNEQFF.

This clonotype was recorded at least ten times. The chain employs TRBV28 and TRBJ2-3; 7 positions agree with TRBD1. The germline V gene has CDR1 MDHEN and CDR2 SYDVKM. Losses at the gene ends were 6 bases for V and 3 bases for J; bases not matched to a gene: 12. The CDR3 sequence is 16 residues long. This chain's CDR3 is CASRLPGQTLTDTQYF. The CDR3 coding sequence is TGTGCCAGCAGGTTGCCGGGACAGACGTTAACAGATACGCAGTATTTT.

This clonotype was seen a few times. For the CDR3, the DNA is TGCGCCAGCAGCCAAGATTGGGACAGGGCCCAGTACTTC. Its protein product is CASSQDWDRAQYF. The chain is built from TRBV4-1 and TRBJ2-5; 9 positions match TRBD1. With V trimmed by 0 bases and J by 9 bases, 2 bases remained unmatched. This CDR3 spans 13 amino acids. Germline lookup yields CDR1 MGHRA and CDR2 YSYEKL.

As DNA, the CDR3 is TGTGCCAGCAGTTCCAAGATAGGGACGGGTGGCTACACCTTC. It is translated as CASSSKIGTGGYTF. The chain employs TRBV12-3 or TRBV12-4 and TRBJ1-2; a weak D match, TRBD1 (5 bases). The V end was cut by 4 bases, the J end by 7 bases, with 16 bases between. The CDR3 spans 14 residues.

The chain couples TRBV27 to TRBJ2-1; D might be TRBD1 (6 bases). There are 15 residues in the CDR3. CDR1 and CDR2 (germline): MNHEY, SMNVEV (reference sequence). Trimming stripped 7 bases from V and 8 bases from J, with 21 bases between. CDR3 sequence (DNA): TGTGCCAGCACCGCCGCACCGGGACAATTCTATGAGCAGTTCTTC. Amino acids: CASTAAPGQFYEQFF.

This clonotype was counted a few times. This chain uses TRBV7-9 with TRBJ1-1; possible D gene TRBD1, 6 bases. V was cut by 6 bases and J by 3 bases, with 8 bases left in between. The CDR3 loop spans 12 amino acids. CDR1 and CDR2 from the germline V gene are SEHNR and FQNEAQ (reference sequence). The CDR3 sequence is CASRGHYTEAFF. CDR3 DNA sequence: TGTGCCAGCAGGGGACATTACACTGAAGCTTTCTTT. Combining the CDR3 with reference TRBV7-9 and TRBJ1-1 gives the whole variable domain DTGVSQNPRHKITKRGQNVTFRCDPISEHNRLYWYRQTLGQGPEFLTYFQNEAQLEKSRLLSDRFSAERPKGSFSTLEIQRTEQGDSAMYLCASRGHYTEAFFGQGTRLTVV.

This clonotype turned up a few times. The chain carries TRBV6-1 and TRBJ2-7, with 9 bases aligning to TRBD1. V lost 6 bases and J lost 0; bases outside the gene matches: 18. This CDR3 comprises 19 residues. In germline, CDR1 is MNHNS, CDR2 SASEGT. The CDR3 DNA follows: TGTGCCAGCAGAGGTCCATTCGGGACAGGGACCTCTCACTCCTACGAGCAGTACTTC. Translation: CASRGPFGTGTSHSYEQYF.

The CDR3 nucleotides read TGCAGTGCCCCCCCCACGGGGTCCGGAGAGACCCAGTACTTC. Translating gives CSAPPTGSGETQYF. The chain uses TRBV20-1 and TRBJ2-5, with TRBD2 as a possible D gene (5 bases). V lost 6 bases to trimming and J lost 4 bases, with 18 bases between them. The CDR3 consists of 14 residues. The V gene's germline CDR1 is DFQATT and CDR2 SNEGSKA (reference sequence).

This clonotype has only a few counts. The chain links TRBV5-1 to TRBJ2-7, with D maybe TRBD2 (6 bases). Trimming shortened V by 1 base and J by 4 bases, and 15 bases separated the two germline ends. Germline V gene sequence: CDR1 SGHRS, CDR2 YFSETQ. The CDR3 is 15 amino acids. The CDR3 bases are TGCGCCAGCAGCTTGTTTAGCGGCAAGGAGTACGAGCAGTACTTC. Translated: CASSLFSGKEYEQYF.

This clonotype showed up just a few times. The CDR3 sequence is CSARADRGNSPLHF. CDR3 nucleotide sequence: TGCAGTGCTAGAGCGGACAGGGGAAATTCACCCCTCCACTTT. The rearrangement uses TRBV20-1 and TRBJ1-6; 9 bases are shared with TRBD1. Germline V gene data show CDR1 as DFQATT and CDR2 as SNEGSKA (reference sequence). This CDR3 is 14 amino acids long. V was clipped by 1 base and J by 7 bases; unmatched bases: 2.

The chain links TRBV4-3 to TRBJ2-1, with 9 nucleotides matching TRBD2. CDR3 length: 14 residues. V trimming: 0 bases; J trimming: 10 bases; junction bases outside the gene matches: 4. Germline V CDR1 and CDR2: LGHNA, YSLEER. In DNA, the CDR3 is TGCGCCAGCAGCCAAGAGGAGCGGGGGGCCGAGCAGTTCTTC. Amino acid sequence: CASSQEERGAEQFF.

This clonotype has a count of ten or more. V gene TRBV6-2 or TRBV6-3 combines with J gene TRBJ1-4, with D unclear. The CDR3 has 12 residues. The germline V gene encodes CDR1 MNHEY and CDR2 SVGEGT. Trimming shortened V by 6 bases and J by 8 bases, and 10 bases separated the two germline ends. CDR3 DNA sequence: TGTGCCAGCAGCCCTATAGACGAAAAACTGTTTTTT. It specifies CASSPIDEKLFF.

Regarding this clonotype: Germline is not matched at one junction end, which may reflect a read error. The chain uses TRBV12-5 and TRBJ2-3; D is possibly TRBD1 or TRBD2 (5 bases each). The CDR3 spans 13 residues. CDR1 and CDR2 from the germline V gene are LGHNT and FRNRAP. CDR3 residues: CASGTGSTDTQYF. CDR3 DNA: TGTGCCAGTGGGACGGGGAGCACAGATACGCAGTATTTT.

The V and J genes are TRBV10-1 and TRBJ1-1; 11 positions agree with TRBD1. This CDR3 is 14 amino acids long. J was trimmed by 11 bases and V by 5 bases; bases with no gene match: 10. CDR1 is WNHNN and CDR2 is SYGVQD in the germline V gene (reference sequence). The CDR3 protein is CASSRDRGILGAFF. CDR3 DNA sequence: TGCGCCAGCAGTCGGGACAGGGGGATTTTGGGCGCTTTCTTT.

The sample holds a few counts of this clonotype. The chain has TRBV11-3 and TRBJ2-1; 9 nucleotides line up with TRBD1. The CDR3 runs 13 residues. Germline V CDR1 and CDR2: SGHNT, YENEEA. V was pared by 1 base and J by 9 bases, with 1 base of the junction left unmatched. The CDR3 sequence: CASSLGTGAEQFF. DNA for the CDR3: TGTGCCAGCAGCTTAGGGACAGGGGCTGAGCAGTTCTTC.

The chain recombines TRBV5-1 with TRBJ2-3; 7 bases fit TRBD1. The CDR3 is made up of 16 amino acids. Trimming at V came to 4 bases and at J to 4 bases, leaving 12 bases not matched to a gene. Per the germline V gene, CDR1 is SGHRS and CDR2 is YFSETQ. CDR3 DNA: TGCGCCAGCAGCCGGACAGGAAGAACTGGAGCAGATACGCAGTATTTT. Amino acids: CASSRTGRTGADTQYF. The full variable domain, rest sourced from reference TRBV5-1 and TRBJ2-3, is KAGVTQTPRYLIKTRGQQVTLSCSPISGHRSVSWYQQTPGQGLQFLFEYFSETQRNKGNFPGRFSGRQFSNSRSEMNVSTLELGDSALYLCASSRTGRTGADTQYFGPGTRLTVL.

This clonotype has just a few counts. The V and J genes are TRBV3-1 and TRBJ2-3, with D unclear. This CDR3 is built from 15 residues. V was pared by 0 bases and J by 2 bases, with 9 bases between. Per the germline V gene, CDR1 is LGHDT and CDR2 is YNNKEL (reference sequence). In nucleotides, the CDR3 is TGTGCCAGCAGCCAAGAACAGAGACTCACAGATACGCAGTATTTT. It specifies CASSQEQRLTDTQYF.

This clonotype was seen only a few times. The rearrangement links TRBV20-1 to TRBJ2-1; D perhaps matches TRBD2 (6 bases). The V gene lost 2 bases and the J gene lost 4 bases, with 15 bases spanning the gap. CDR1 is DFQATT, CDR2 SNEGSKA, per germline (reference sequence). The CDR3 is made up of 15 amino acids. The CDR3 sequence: CSARLAGRDYNEQFF. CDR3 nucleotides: TGCAGTGCTAGACTGGCCGGGAGAGATTACAATGAGCAGTTCTTC.

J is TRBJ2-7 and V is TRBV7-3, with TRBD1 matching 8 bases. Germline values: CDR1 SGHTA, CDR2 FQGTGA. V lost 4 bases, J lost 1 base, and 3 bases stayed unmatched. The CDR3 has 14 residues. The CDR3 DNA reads TGTGCCAGCAGCTGGACAGGGACGTCCTACGAGCAGTACTTC. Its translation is CASSWTGTSYEQYF. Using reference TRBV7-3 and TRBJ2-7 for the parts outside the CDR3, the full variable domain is GAGVSQTPSNKVTEKGKYVELRCDPISGHTALYWYRQSLGQGPEFLIYFQGTGAADDSGLPNDRFFAVRPEGSVSTLKIQRTERGDSAVYLCASSWTGTSYEQYFGPGTRLTVT.

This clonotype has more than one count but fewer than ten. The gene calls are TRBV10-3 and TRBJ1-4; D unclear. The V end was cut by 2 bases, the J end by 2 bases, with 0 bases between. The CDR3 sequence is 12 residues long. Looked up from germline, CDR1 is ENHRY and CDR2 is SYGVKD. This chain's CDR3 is CAISETNEKLFF. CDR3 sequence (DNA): TGTGCCATCAGTGAGACTAATGAAAAACTGTTTTTT.

The CDR3 region is CASSSTGGPGEQFF. The CDR3 DNA is TGTGCCAGCAGTTCTACGGGAGGGCCGGGTGAGCAGTTCTTC. The chain is built from TRBV27 and TRBJ2-1; TRBD2 agrees at 8 bases. The length of the CDR3 is 14 residues. From germline, CDR1 is MNHEY and CDR2 SMNVEV (reference sequence). Trimming removed 4 bases from V and 9 bases from J; junction bases left unmatched: 8.

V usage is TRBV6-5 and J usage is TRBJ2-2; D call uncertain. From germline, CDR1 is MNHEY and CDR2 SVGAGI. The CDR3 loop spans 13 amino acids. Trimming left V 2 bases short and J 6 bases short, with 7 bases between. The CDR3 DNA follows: TGTGCCAGCAGTTACGGCCTCGCCGGGGAGCTGTTTTTT. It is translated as CASSYGLAGELFF.

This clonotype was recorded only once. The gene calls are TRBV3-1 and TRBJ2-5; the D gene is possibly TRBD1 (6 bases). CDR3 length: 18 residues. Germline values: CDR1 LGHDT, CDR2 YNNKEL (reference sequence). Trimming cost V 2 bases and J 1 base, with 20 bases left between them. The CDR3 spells CASSQTPRTAAGQETQYF. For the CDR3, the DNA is TGTGCCAGCAGCCAAACCCCCAGGACAGCAGCTGGCCAAGAGACCCAGTACTTC.

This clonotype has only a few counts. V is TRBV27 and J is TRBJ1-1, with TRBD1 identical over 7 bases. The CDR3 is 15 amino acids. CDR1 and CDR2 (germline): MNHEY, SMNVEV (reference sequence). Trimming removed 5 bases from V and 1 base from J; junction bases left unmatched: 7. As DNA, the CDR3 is TGTGCCAGCAGTGACGGGACAGCCGCGAACACTGAAGCTTTCTTT. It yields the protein CASSDGTAANTEAFF.

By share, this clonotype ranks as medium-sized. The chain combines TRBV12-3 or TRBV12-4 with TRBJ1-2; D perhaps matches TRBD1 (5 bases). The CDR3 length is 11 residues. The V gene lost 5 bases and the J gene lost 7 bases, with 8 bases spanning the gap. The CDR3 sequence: CASSPGTGYTF. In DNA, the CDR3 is TGTGCCAGCAGTCCAGGGACTGGCTACACCTTC.

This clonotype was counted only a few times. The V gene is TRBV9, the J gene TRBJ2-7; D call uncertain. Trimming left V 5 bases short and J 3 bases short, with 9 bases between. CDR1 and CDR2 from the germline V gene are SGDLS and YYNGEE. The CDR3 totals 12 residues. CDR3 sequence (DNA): TGTGCCAGCAGTGGGCGTGACTACGAGCAGTACTTC. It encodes CASSGRDYEQYF.

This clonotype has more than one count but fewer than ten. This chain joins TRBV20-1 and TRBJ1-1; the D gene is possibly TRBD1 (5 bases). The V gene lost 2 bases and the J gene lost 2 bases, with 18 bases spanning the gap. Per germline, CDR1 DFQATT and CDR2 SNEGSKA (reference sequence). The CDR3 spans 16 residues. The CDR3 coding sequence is TGCAGTGCTAGATTTGCAGGGACGTCAGCCAACACTGAAGCTTTCTTT. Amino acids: CSARFAGTSANTEAFF.

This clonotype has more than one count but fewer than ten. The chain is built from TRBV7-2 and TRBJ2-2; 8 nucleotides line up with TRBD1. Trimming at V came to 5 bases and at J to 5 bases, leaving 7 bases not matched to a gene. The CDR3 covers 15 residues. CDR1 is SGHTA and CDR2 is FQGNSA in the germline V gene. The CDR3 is CASSPRTGLTGELFF. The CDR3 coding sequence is TGTGCCAGCAGCCCCCGGACAGGGTTAACCGGGGAGCTGTTTTTT.

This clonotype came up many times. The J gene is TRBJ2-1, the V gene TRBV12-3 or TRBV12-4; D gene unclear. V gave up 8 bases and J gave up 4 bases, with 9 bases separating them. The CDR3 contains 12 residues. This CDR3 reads CASGRQYNEQFF. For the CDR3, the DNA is TGTGCCAGCGGCCGTCAGTACAATGAGCAGTTCTTC.

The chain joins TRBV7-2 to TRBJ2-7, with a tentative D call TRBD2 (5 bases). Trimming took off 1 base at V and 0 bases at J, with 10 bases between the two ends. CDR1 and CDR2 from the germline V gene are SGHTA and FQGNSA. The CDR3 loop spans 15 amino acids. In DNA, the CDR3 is TGTGCCAGCAGCTTAGGTAGCGCCAGCTCCTACGAGCAGTACTTC. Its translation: CASSLGSASSYEQYF.